The 25 T cell receptor beta chains listed next were all sequenced from one sample in a study of T cell responses to AZD1222 COVID-19 vaccine. TCRdb keeps only in-frame clones here, not all; method: immunoSEQ multiplex PCR. The sample lists some 130,000 clones, approximately 88% occurring once. The starting material was peripheral blood, obtained 28 days after the second AZD1222 dose. The receptors come from an adult who received the AZD1222 COVID-19 vaccine.

The V call is TRBV5-1, the J call TRBJ1-1; perhaps TRBD1 as D (5 bases). V was clipped by 5 bases and J by 3 bases, with 14 bases between them. Looked up from germline, CDR1 is SGHRS and CDR2 is YFSETQ. The CDR3 covers 14 residues. The CDR3 loop is CASSRGSQHTEAFF. CDR3 in DNA: TGCGCCAGCAGTCGGGGGAGTCAGCACACTGAAGCTTTCTTT.

This sequence joins TRBV11-3 and TRBJ1-6; 8 nucleotides line up with TRBD1. This CDR3 has 15 amino acids. CDR1 and CDR2 (germline): SGHNT, YENEEA. Trimming took 5 bases from V and 7 from J; bases not matched to a gene: 7. CDR3 loop: CASSAGQGANSPLHF. The CDR3 DNA follows: TGTGCCAGCAGCGCAGGACAGGGAGCGAATTCACCCCTCCACTTT.

The gene calls are TRBV19 and TRBJ2-1; the D call may be TRBD1 or TRBD2 (5 bases each). The CDR3 spans 17 residues. The germline V gene encodes CDR1 LNHDA and CDR2 SQIVND (reference sequence). Trimming removed 4 bases from V and 3 bases from J, with 19 bases in between. The CDR3 region has the DNA TGTGCCAGTAGTACCTTGCTAAGGGACGTCTACTACAATGAGCAGTTCTTC. Amino acids: CASSTLLRDVYYNEQFF. The complete variable domain, with remaining parts taken from reference TRBV19 and TRBJ2-1, reads DGGITQSPKYLFRKEGQNVTLSCEQNLNHDAMYWYRQDPGQGLRLIYYSQIVNDFQKGDIAEGYSVSREKKESFPLTVTSAQKNPTAFYLCASSTLLRDVYYNEQFFGPGTRLTVL.

The rearrangement uses TRBV6-1 and TRBJ1-3; TRBD1 is a possible D gene (6 bases). The CDR3 is 15 residues long. Germline lookup yields CDR1 MNHNS and CDR2 SASEGT. V was pared by 6 bases and J by 0 bases, with 12 bases between. This CDR3 is CASRRQATSGNTIYF. CDR3 sequence (DNA): TGTGCCAGCAGAAGACAGGCGACCTCTGGAAACACCATATATTTT.

The chain employs TRBV5-1 and TRBJ1-3; tentatively, D is TRBD1 (5 bases). The V end lost 0 bases, the J end lost 8 bases, and 18 bases lay between the germline ends. The CDR3 loop spans 16 amino acids. Per the germline V gene, CDR1 is SGHRS and CDR2 is YFSETQ. The CDR3 DNA follows: TGCGCCAGCAGCTTGGTGATCAAGACCGGGGACCACACCATATATTTT. As protein: CASSLVIKTGDHTIYF. Supplemented by reference TRBV5-1 and TRBJ1-3, the full variable domain reads KAGVTQTPRYLIKTRGQQVTLSCSPISGHRSVSWYQQTPGQGLQFLFEYFSETQRNKGNFPGRFSGRQFSNSRSEMNVSTLELGDSALYLCASSLVIKTGDHTIYFGEGSWLTVV.

The J gene is TRBJ1-1, the V gene TRBV5-1; D remains ambiguous. CDR1 is SGHRS and CDR2 is YFSETQ in the germline V gene. This CDR3 has 12 residues. V was pared by 2 bases and J by 4 bases, with 6 bases between. Here the CDR3 DNA reads TGCGCCAGCAGCTTTGAGGGCACTGAAGCTTTCTTT. Its protein product is CASSFEGTEAFF.

The V call is TRBV4-2, the J call TRBJ2-3, with 9 bases identical to TRBD2. J was trimmed by 5 bases and V by 4 bases; bases with no gene match: 13. Germline V gives CDR1 LGHNA, CDR2 YNFKEQ. The CDR3 is 17 residues long. The CDR3 reads CASSPRGSGRRVDTQYF. Written as DNA, the CDR3 is TGTGCCAGCAGCCCCCGGGGTAGCGGGAGACGGGTAGATACGCAGTATTTT.

The chain joins TRBV6-5 to TRBJ1-1; no reliable D call. The CDR3 covers 13 residues. CDR1 and CDR2 (germline): MNHEY, SVGAGI. V lost 4 bases and J 1 base, leaving 7 bases between the germline ends. The CDR3 bases are TGTGCCAGCAGTTGGGGAGAGAACACTGAAGCTTTCTTT. It specifies CASSWGENTEAFF.

V and J are TRBV9 and TRBJ2-3; 7 nucleotides agree with TRBD2. Germline V gives CDR1 SGDLS, CDR2 YYNGEE. The CDR3 length is 14 residues. V dropped 8 bases and J dropped 1; count of bases not matched to a gene: 7. The CDR3 spells CASTEGLRTDTQYF. The CDR3 nucleotides read TGTGCCAGTACCGAGGGACTACGCACAGATACGCAGTATTTT.

The chain has TRBV11-3 and TRBJ2-3; D may be TRBD1 (7 bases). The CDR3 consists of 15 residues. Germline V CDR1 and CDR2: SGHNT, YENEEA. The V end lost 5 bases, the J end lost 1 base, and 13 bases lay between the germline ends. The CDR3, as DNA: TGTGCCAGCAGCCCAGGGGGGTCTGGCACAGATACGCAGTATTTT. As protein: CASSPGGSGTDTQYF.

The chain is built from TRBV15 and TRBJ2-6; D is ambiguous. The ends were cut back, 11 bases at V and 2 bases at J, with 10 bases in the middle. This CDR3 region has 13 residues. The germline V gene has CDR1 LNHNV and CDR2 YYDKDF (reference sequence). CDR3 nucleotide sequence: TGTGCCTCGCGGCCAGCTGGGGCCAACGTCCTGACTTTC. It encodes CASRPAGANVLTF.

V and J are TRBV28 and TRBJ2-1, with D possibly being TRBD2 (6 bases). V was cut by 8 bases and J by 2 bases, with 7 bases left in between. The CDR3 has 12 amino acids. Germline V gene lookup returns CDR1 MDHEN and CDR2 SYDVKM. The CDR3 protein is CASGLTYNEQFF. CDR3 coding DNA: TGTGCCAGCGGACTAACCTACAATGAGCAGTTCTTC.

The J gene is TRBJ2-1, the V gene TRBV5-1; the D gene is possibly TRBD1 (6 bases). Germline V gene lookup returns CDR1 SGHRS and CDR2 YFSETQ. The CDR3 totals 14 residues. V lost 0 bases and J lost 5, with 9 bases in between. The CDR3 reads CASSLGTVNNEQFF. The CDR3 nucleotides read TGCGCCAGCAGCTTGGGGACAGTGAACAATGAGCAGTTCTTC.

V usage is TRBV28 and J usage is TRBJ1-1; the match to TRBD1 covers 9 bases. The CDR3 is made up of 15 amino acids. Germline V gives CDR1 MDHEN, CDR2 SYDVKM. V was pared by 7 bases and J by 5 bases, with 11 bases of the junction left unmatched. The CDR3 DNA follows: TGTGCCAGCACCCAAACCGGGACAGGGAGGACTGAAGCTTTCTTT. Translating gives CASTQTGTGRTEAFF.

The chain recombines TRBV5-1 with TRBJ2-1; weak D call: TRBD2 (7 bases). Germline V lookup: CDR1 SGHRS, CDR2 YFSETQ. Trimming shortened V by 2 bases and J by 0 bases, and 9 bases separated the two germline ends. The CDR3 spans 15 residues. CDR3 sequence reads: CASSLGGASYNEQFF. The DNA of the CDR3 is TGCGCCAGCAGCTTAGGGGGGGCCTCCTACAATGAGCAGTTCTTC.

The chain links TRBV6-5 to TRBJ1-2; D is perhaps TRBD1 (6 bases). V was cut by 6 bases and J by 5 bases, with 16 bases left in between. CDR1 and CDR2 (germline): MNHEY, SVGAGI. The length of the CDR3 is 14 residues. Here the CDR3 reads CASSLRTDAYGYTF. As DNA, the CDR3 is TGTGCCAGCAGCCTTAGGACAGATGCGTATGGCTACACCTTC.

V and J are TRBV5-6 and TRBJ2-7; D remains ambiguous. The CDR3 has 15 amino acids. The V gene's germline CDR1 is SGHDT and CDR2 YYEEEE. V lost 2 bases and J lost 0, with 12 bases in between. The CDR3 region is CASSLFSRSSYEQYF. The CDR3 bases are TGTGCCAGCAGCTTATTTTCCAGGAGCTCCTACGAGCAGTACTTC. Full variable domain (missing parts from reference TRBV5-6 and TRBJ2-7): DAGVTQSPTHLIKTRGQQVTLRCSPKSGHDTVSWYQQALGQGPQFIFQYYEEEERQRGNFPDRFSGHQFPNYSSELNVNALLLGDSALYLCASSLFSRSSYEQYFGPGTRLTVT.

The gene calls are TRBV29-1 and TRBJ1-5, with 9 nucleotides matching TRBD1. V lost 7 bases and J lost 4; bases outside the gene matches: 5. From germline, CDR1 is SQVTM and CDR2 ANQGSEA. This CDR3 is built from 13 residues. CDR3 residues: CSAGTGRNQPQHF. CDR3 bases: TGCAGCGCTGGGACAGGGCGGAATCAGCCCCAGCATTTT.

V usage is TRBV6-5 and J usage is TRBJ2-5; tentatively, D is TRBD1 or TRBD2 (6 bases each). The CDR3 contains 14 residues. V gave up 1 base and J gave up 6 bases, with 12 bases separating them. Germline V lookup: CDR1 MNHEY, CDR2 SVGAGI. CDR3 DNA: TGTGCCAGCAGTTACTTCGGGGGCGGACAGACCCAGTACTTC. It encodes CASSYFGGGQTQYF.

The rearrangement uses TRBV6-1 and TRBJ2-3, with D possibly TRBD2 on 6 matching bases. This CDR3 has 17 amino acids. Deletions cut 4 bases from V and 0 bases from J, with 17 bases between. Looked up from germline, CDR1 is MNHNS and CDR2 is SASEGT. CDR3 region: CASSGGWGVASTDTQYF. The CDR3 DNA follows: TGTGCCAGCAGTGGGGGATGGGGGGTCGCTAGCACAGATACGCAGTATTTT.

The rearrangement uses TRBV27 and TRBJ1-2, with D possibly being TRBD1 (6 bases). Trimming removed 3 bases at V and 7 bases at J, with 12 bases between. Per germline, CDR1 MNHEY and CDR2 SMNVEV (reference sequence). The length of the CDR3 is 13 residues. CDR3 DNA: TGTGCCAGCAGTTTTGGGGGGCCGTTTGGCTACACCTTC. Amino acids: CASSFGGPFGYTF.

The rearrangement links TRBV29-1 to TRBJ2-1, with D uncertain. Germline CDR1 SQVTM, CDR2 ANQGSEA. V lost 6 bases and J 1 base, leaving 10 bases between the germline ends. The CDR3 has 13 residues. Here the CDR3 DNA reads TGCAGCGTCAGGAGTGCGTCCTACAATGAGCAGTTCTTC. Residues: CSVRSASYNEQFF.

J is TRBJ1-6 and V is TRBV4-1, with a weak D call TRBD1 (5 bases). This CDR3 is 16 amino acids long. Germline V gene lookup returns CDR1 MGHRA and CDR2 YSYEKL. Trimming took off 1 base at V and 8 bases at J, with 15 bases between the two ends. The CDR3 bases are TGCGCCAGCAGCCAAGCCAACCTCTGGGGGGATTCACCCCTCCACTTT. It yields the protein CASSQANLWGDSPLHF.

This clone was detected only a few times. The chain joins TRBV7-9 to TRBJ1-4; TRBD1 agrees at 8 bases. The CDR3 runs 15 residues. V lost 6 bases and J lost 4; bases outside the gene matches: 7. Germline-derived CDR1 and CDR2 are SEHNR and FQNEAQ (reference sequence). CDR3 DNA: TGTGCCAGCAGATCCGACAGGGGTGGTAATGAAAAACTGTTTTTT. This encodes CASRSDRGGNEKLFF.

This chain connects TRBV12-3 or TRBV12-4 to TRBJ2-1; weak D call: TRBD1 (5 bases). CDR3 size: 13 residues. Trimming took 3 bases from V and 8 from J, leaving 11 bases between them. As DNA, the CDR3 is TGTGCCAGCAGTTTGCAGGGTTGGGATGAGCAGTTCTTC. This gives the protein CASSLQGWDEQFF.